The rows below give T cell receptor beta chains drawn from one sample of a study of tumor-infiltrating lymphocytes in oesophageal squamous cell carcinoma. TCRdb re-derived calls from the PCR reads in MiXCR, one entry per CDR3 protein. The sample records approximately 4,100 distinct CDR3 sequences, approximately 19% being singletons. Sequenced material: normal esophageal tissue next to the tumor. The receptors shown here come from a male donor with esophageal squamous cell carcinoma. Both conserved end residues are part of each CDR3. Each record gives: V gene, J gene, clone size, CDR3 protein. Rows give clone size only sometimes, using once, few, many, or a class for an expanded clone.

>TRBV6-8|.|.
CAGGGHAAGANVLTF
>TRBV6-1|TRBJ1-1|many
CATGGSNTEAFF
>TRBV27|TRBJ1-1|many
CASGTYLNTEAFF
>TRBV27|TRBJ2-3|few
CASSFGRGTDTQYF
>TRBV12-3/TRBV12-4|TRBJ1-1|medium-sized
CASSLDFLGNEAFF
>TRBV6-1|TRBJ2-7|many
CASSDGGGTGEQYF
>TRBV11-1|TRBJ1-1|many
CASSHPGPSNTEAFF
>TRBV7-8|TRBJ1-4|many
CASSLGTTNEKLFF
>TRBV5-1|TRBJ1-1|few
CASSLAWDRVFSGRTEAFF
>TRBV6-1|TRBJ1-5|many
CASSFPYKARGSNQPQHF
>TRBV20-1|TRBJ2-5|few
CSARDLAGGPRAQYF
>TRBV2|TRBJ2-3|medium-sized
CASSGTGSDTDTQYF
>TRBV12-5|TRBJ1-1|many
CASGRSGGIEAFF
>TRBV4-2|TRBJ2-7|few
CASSQDRGPDEQYF
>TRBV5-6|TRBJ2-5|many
CASSLDSQETQYF
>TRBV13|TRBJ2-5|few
CASSSTRDLQETQYF
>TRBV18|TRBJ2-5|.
CASSPNAQGQETQYF
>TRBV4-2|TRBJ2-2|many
CASSQDASGGPNTGELFF
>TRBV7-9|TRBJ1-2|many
CASSLEGLHLNYGYTF
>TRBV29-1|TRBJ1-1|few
CSVVGGTTEAFF
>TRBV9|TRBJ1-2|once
CASSVGADGNYGYTF
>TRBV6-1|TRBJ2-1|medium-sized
CASSARREQFF
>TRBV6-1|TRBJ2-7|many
CASSGARGTGVYEQYF
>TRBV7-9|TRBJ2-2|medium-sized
CATPPMDAGTGELFF
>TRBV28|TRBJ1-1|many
CASRAPGSNTEAFF
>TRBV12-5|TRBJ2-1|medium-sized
CASGASAGGADEQFF
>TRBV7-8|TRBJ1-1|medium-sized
CASSPGLNTEAFF
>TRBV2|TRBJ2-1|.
CASSERWSRDNEQFF
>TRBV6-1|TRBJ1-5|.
CASSPPGSGQPQHF
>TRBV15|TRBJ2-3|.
CATSRWGGGLSTDTQYF
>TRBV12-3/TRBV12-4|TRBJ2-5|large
CASSSLGTGETQYF
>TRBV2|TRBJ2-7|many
CASSERGFAYEQYF
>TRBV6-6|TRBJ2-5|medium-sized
CASSYGLAKETQYF
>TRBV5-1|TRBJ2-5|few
CASSLQQGAETQYF
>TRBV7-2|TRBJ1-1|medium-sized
CASSPSNTEAFF
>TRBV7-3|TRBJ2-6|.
CASSTSGGTF
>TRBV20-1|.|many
CSARTSGGPSTQYF
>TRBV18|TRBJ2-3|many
CASSPNIQEPRRPVTDTQYF
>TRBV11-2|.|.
CASSSSARIQFF
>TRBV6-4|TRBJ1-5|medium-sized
CASRDRAYSNQPQHF
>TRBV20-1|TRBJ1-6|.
CSARDFRGGIQETQYF
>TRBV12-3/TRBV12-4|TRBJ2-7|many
CASSLAGGGGHREQYF
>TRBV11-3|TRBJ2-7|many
CASSLVAGNSYEQYF
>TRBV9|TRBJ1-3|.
CASSDWPAGNTIYF
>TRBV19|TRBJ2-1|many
CASSIGTSRDEQFF
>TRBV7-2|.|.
CASSFLGAGGYNEQFF
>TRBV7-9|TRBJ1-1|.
CASSRQGRTEAFF
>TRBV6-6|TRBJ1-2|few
CASKEDRPRDGYTF
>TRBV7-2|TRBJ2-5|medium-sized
CASSFILAEETQYF
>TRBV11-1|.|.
CASRGSVAGGRNEQYF
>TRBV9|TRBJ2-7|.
CASSVVGNSNEQYF
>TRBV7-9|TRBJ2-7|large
CASSLQRDRGGEQYF
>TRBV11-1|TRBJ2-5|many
CASSAGRGSLTGTQETQYF
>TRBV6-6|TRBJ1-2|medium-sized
CASSYSGTGYTF
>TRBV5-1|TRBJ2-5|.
CASSRSLPTGETQYF
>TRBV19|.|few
CASSNGLAVYEQYF
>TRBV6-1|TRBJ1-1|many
CASSVQGYTEAFF
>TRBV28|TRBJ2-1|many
CASSSWGGLDNEQFF
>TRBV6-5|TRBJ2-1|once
CASSVSTSPYNEQFF
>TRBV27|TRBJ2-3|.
CASSSYSGGSTDRQYF